Below are 26 T cell receptor beta chains sequenced from a single sample in a study of a mutant IDH1 vaccine in newly diagnosed glioma. Time point defined: baseline, week 1 (first vaccination visit). Treatment in this sample: pre-vaccination baseline after standard-of-care therapy. Some clones are missing from TCRdb's copy, which holds only in-frame ones; the method was immunoSEQ multiplex PCR. Among tens of thousands of clones listed, roughly four fifths were seen once. Material: PBMCs, obtained from a glioma patient treated with radiotherapy, temozolomide or both. The receptors shown here come from a young man with glioma.

V is TRBV2 and J is TRBJ2-1, with 7 bases identical to TRBD2. The V gene end was trimmed by 6 bases and the J gene end by 8 bases; junction bases not matched to a gene: 7. This CDR3 region has 13 residues. Germline-derived CDR1 and CDR2 are SNHLY and FYNNEI. Here the CDR3 DNA reads TGTGCCAGCAGAGCGGGGCCCCGGGATGAGCAGTTCTTC. Translating gives CASRAGPRDEQFF.

The rearrangement joins TRBV2 to TRBJ1-2, with TRBD1 as a possible D gene (6 bases). Germline lookup yields CDR1 SNHLY and CDR2 FYNNEI. V lost 5 bases and J lost 6, with 10 bases in between. This CDR3 is 12 amino acids long. CDR3 DNA: TGTGCCAGCAGTTTACAGGGTAATGGCTACACCTTC. Translation: CASSLQGNGYTF.

This clone appeared once. The chain uses TRBV27 and TRBJ2-2; 8 positions agree with TRBD1. V trimming: 5 bases; J trimming: 6 bases; junction bases outside the gene matches: 2. Germline lookup yields CDR1 MNHEY and CDR2 SMNVEV (reference sequence). This CDR3 comprises 13 residues. CDR3 DNA sequence: TGTGCCAGCAGTGCAGGGGGCCCCGGGGAGCTGTTTTTT. Its translation: CASSAGGPGELFF.

This chain joins TRBV4-1 and TRBJ2-7; TRBD1 aligns across 10 bases. The germline gives CDR1 MGHRA, CDR2 YSYEKL. Unmatched junction bases numbered 1, after V lost 1 base and J lost 1 base. This CDR3 region has 15 residues. The CDR3 sequence is CASSQVGQGSYEQYF. CDR3 nucleotides: TGCGCCAGCAGCCAAGTGGGACAGGGGTCCTACGAGCAGTACTTC.

V usage is TRBV11-1 and J usage is TRBJ2-2, with a weak D call TRBD2 (5 bases). V lost 2 bases and J lost 8, with 12 bases in between. From germline, CDR1 is SGHAT and CDR2 FQDESV (reference sequence). This CDR3 has 14 amino acids. The CDR3 spells CASSLSEVGGELFF. The CDR3 coding sequence is TGTGCCAGCAGCTTATCGGAGGTCGGAGGGGAGCTGTTTTTT.

J is TRBJ2-5 and V is TRBV7-2; possibly TRBD1 for D (7 bases). There are 16 residues in the CDR3. Germline CDR1 reads SGHTA; CDR2 reads FQGNSA. Trimming removed 0 bases at V and 2 bases at J, with 13 bases between. The CDR3 DNA is TGTGCCAGCAGCTTAGCCGGGGGCAGGGGGCAAGAGACCCAGTACTTC. This encodes CASSLAGGRGQETQYF.

The chain joins TRBV19 to TRBJ2-5; D gene unclear. This CDR3 region has 14 residues. V shed 1 base and J shed 3 bases, with 9 bases lying between them. In germline, CDR1 is LNHDA, CDR2 SQIVND (reference sequence). This CDR3 is CASSIGETKETQYF. In nucleotides, the CDR3 is TGTGCCAGTAGTATAGGAGAGACGAAAGAGACCCAGTACTTC.

The CDR3 DNA reads TGCGCCAGCAGCCAAGATAGATCTAGCGGGGGAGCCGGGGAGCTGTTTTTT. This translates into CASSQDRSSGGAGELFF. V gene TRBV4-3 combines with J gene TRBJ2-2; 10 bases are shared with TRBD2. Germline trimming cut 0 bases from V and 6 bases from J; bases unmatched to any gene: 7. Germline CDR1 LGHNA, CDR2 YSLEER. The CDR3 runs to 17 residues.

The J gene is TRBJ2-7, the V gene TRBV9; TRBD1 or TRBD2 may be the D gene (6 bases each). V lost 0 bases and J 7 bases, leaving 20 bases between the germline ends. CDR3 length: 16 residues. CDR1 is SGDLS and CDR2 is YYNGEE in the germline V gene. The CDR3: CASSVGAGEVRQEQYF. The CDR3 coding sequence is TGTGCCAGCAGCGTAGGGGCAGGGGAGGTCAGACAGGAGCAGTACTTC.

This chain uses TRBV5-5 with TRBJ2-5; D gene ambiguous. The V and J ends lost 5 bases and 5 bases respectively, with 16 bases between them. The length of the CDR3 is 14 residues. Germline CDR1 SGHKS, CDR2 YYEKEE (reference sequence). CDR3 in DNA: TGTGCCAGCAGTCCGGACCCAAACCGTGAGACCCAGTACTTC. Protein sequence: CASSPDPNRETQYF.

J is TRBJ1-5 and V is TRBV4-3; 10 bases map to TRBD1. The germline V gene encodes CDR1 LGHNA and CDR2 YSLEER. Losses at the gene ends were 1 base for V and 3 bases for J; bases not matched to a gene: 9. This CDR3 region has 18 residues. DNA for the CDR3: TGCGCCAGCAGCCAAGGGGTTGGCGGGACAGGGGCCAATCAGCCCCAGCATTTT. This encodes CASSQGVGGTGANQPQHF.

CDR3 DNA: TGTGCCAGCAGCGCGGACAGGGACTTTGGCTACACCTTC. Encoded protein: CASSADRDFGYTF. The rearrangement joins TRBV5-4 to TRBJ1-2; 8 bases agree with TRBD1. Per the germline V gene, CDR1 is SGHNT and CDR2 is YYREEE (reference sequence). Trimming took 4 bases from V and 7 from J; bases not matched to a gene: 6. The CDR3 length is 13 residues.

The chain carries TRBV11-2 and TRBJ1-6; 7 nucleotides align to TRBD1. The germline V gene has CDR1 SGHAT and CDR2 FQNNGV. CDR3 length: 14 residues. V lost 5 bases to trimming and J lost 7 bases; unmatched junction nucleotides: 5. The CDR3 protein is CASSPGTDNSPLHF. The DNA for the CDR3 is TGTGCCAGCAGCCCAGGGACAGACAATTCACCCCTCCACTTT.

The chain uses TRBV27 and TRBJ2-7; 9 bases map to TRBD2. There are 13 residues in the CDR3. Germline V CDR1 and CDR2: MNHEY, SMNVEV (reference sequence). With V trimmed by 9 bases and J by 4 bases, 7 bases remained unmatched. Here the CDR3 reads CASSAGGPYEQYF. CDR3 coding DNA: TGTGCCAGTTCGGCGGGAGGGCCTTACGAGCAGTACTTC.

This CDR3 is CASSLAAGSSYNEQFF. For the CDR3, the DNA is TGTGCCAGCAGCTTAGCGGCGGGTAGCTCCTACAATGAGCAGTTCTTC. The rearrangement links TRBV7-2 to TRBJ2-1, with D possibly TRBD2 on 5 matching bases. With 0 bases removed from V and 0 bases from J, the gap between germline ends came to 9 bases. Germline lookup yields CDR1 SGHTA and CDR2 FQGNSA. This CDR3 is built from 16 residues.

The V and J genes are TRBV4-1 and TRBJ1-4, with D perhaps TRBD1 (5 bases). CDR3 size: 17 residues. V lost 0 bases, J lost 8 bases, and 19 bases lay in between. CDR1 is MGHRA and CDR2 is YSYEKL in the germline V gene. The CDR3 sequence: CASSQDRGQGEREKLFF. CDR3 nucleotide sequence: TGCGCCAGCAGCCAAGATCGCGGTCAGGGTGAGAGGGAAAAACTGTTTTTT.

This rearrangement joins TRBV2 to TRBJ2-5; 7 nucleotides agree with TRBD1. Looked up from germline, CDR1 is SNHLY and CDR2 is FYNNEI. J lost 5 bases, V lost 7 bases, and 4 bases had no gene match. This CDR3 is built from 12 residues. For the CDR3, the DNA is TGTGCCAGCAAGGGGGCAGGGGAGACCCAGTACTTC. It yields the protein CASKGAGETQYF.

The chain joins TRBV6-1 to TRBJ1-5; TRBD1 is a possible D gene (6 bases). Germline CDR1 MNHNS, CDR2 SASEGT. V was trimmed by 3 bases and J by 1 base, leaving 16 bases between them. The CDR3 runs 17 residues. CDR3 DNA: TGTGCCAGCAGTGATCTTCCGGGGGGCGCGAGCAATCAGCCCCAGCATTTT. Its translation: CASSDLPGGASNQPQHF.

The V call is TRBV5-1, the J call TRBJ2-1, with a possible D match to TRBD2 (7 bases). Germline-derived CDR1 and CDR2 are SGHRS and YFSETQ. Between the trimmed V and J ends, which lost 1 base and 6 bases, there was a span of 17 bases. This CDR3 is 16 amino acids long. Here the CDR3 reads CASSLRGAQGSNEQFF. The CDR3 DNA follows: TGCGCCAGCAGCTTGCGGGGGGCGCAGGGTAGCAATGAGCAGTTCTTC. Based on the CDR3 plus reference TRBV5-1 and TRBJ2-1, the full variable domain is KAGVTQTPRYLIKTRGQQVTLSCSPISGHRSVSWYQQTPGQGLQFLFEYFSETQRNKGNFPGRFSGRQFSNSRSEMNVSTLELGDSALYLCASSLRGAQGSNEQFFGPGTRLTVL.

The V call is TRBV11-2, the J call TRBJ1-2; D not resolved. The CDR3 length is 11 residues. CDR1 and CDR2 from the germline V gene are SGHAT and FQNNGV. Trimming took 3 bases from V and 6 from J, leaving 5 bases between them. CDR3 sequence (DNA): TGTGCCAGCAGCTTCTCAAATGGCTACACCTTC. This encodes CASSFSNGYTF.

The rearrangement links TRBV28 to TRBJ1-4, with D maybe TRBD1 (6 bases). Germline CDR1 MDHEN, CDR2 SYDVKM. V lost 7 bases and J lost 1, with 13 bases in between. This CDR3 is 15 amino acids long. The CDR3 here is CASTPWGRTNEKLFF. The CDR3, as DNA: TGTGCCAGCACCCCATGGGGGCGAACTAATGAAAAACTGTTTTTT. Full variable domain (outside the CDR3, taken from reference TRBV28 and TRBJ1-4): DVKVTQSSRYLVKRTGEKVFLECVQDMDHENMFWYRQDPGLGLRLIYFSYDVKMKEKGDIPEGYSVSREKKERFSLILESASTNQTSMYLCASTPWGRTNEKLFFGSGTQLSVL.

The chain carries TRBV27 and TRBJ1-5; unclear D gene. The CDR3 has 13 residues. V gave up 3 bases and J gave up 3 bases, with 6 bases separating them. The V gene's germline CDR1 is MNHEY and CDR2 SMNVEV (reference sequence). The CDR3 region has the DNA TGTGCCAGCAGTTTGATCCCCAATCAGCCCCAGCATTTT. Protein: CASSLIPNQPQHF.

This clone appeared once. The chain links TRBV5-4 to TRBJ2-7, with no clear D. V lost 2 bases and J lost 5, with 14 bases in between. CDR3 length: 14 residues. The V gene's germline CDR1 is SGHNT and CDR2 YYREEE (reference sequence). This CDR3 reads CASSFDHTLHEQYF. Here the CDR3 DNA reads TGTGCCAGCAGCTTTGACCACACTCTCCACGAGCAGTACTTC.

CDR3 residues: CASSPGTGEGKTGELFF. CDR3 in DNA: TGCGCCAGCAGCCCCGGGACAGGGGAGGGAAAGACCGGGGAGCTGTTTTTT. J is TRBJ2-2 and V is TRBV4-1; 10 nucleotides line up with TRBD1. The CDR3 has 17 residues. CDR1 MGHRA and CDR2 YSYEKL come from the germline V gene. V gave up 4 bases and J gave up 5 bases; unmatched junction bases: 10.

The genes are TRBV5-4 and TRBJ2-7; 11 bases are a match to TRBD1. CDR1 SGHNT and CDR2 YYREEE come from the germline V gene (reference sequence). This CDR3 is built from 14 residues. V was pared by 6 bases and J by 6 bases, with 8 bases of the junction left unmatched. CDR3 protein: CASTPGQGGSEQYF. Written as DNA, the CDR3 is TGTGCCAGCACCCCGGGACAGGGGGGATCCGAGCAGTACTTC.

V and J are TRBV20-1 and TRBJ1-2; TRBD1 is a possible D gene (5 bases). Germline V gives CDR1 DFQATT, CDR2 SNEGSKA (reference sequence). V gave up 6 bases and J gave up 5 bases, with 10 bases separating them. The CDR3 extends over 11 amino acids. The CDR3 sequence: CSATGPYGYTF. The CDR3 nucleotides are TGCAGTGCCACGGGACCGTATGGCTACACCTTC.